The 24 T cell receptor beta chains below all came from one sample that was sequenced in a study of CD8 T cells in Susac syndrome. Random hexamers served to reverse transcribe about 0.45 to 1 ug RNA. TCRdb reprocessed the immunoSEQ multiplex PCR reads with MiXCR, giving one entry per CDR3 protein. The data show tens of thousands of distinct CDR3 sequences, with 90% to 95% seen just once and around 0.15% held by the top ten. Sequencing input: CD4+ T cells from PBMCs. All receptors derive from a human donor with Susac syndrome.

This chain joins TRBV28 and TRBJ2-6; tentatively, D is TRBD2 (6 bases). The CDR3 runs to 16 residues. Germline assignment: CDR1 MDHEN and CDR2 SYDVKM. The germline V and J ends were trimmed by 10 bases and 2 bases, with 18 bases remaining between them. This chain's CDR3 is CATTPGGRAGANVLTF. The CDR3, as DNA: TGTGCCACCACACCCGGGGGAAGGGCTGGGGCCAACGTCCTGACTTTC.

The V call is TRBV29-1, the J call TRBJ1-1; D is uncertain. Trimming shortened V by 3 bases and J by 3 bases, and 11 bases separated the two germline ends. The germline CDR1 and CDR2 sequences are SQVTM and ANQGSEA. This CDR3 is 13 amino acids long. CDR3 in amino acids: CSVEDHRDTEAFF. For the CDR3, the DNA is TGCAGCGTTGAGGACCACCGTGACACTGAAGCTTTCTTT. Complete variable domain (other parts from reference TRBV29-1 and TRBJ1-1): SAVISQKPSRDICQRGTSLTIQCQVDSQVTMMFWYRQQPGQSLTLIATANQGSEATYESGFVIDKFPISRPNLTFSTLTVSNMSPEDSSIYLCSVEDHRDTEAFFGQGTRLTVV.

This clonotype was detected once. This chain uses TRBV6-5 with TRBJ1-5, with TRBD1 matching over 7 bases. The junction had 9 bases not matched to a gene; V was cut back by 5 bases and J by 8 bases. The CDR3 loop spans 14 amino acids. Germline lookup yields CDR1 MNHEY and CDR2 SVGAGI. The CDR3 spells CASSRDREGEPQHF. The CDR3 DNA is TGTGCCAGCAGTCGCGACAGGGAGGGGGAGCCCCAGCATTTT.

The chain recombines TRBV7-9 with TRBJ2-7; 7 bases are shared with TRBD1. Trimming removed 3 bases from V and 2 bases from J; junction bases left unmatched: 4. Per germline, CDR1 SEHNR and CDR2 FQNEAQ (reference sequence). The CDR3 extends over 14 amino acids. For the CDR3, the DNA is TGTGCCAGCAGCTTTTCGACAGGGACCTACGAGCAGTACTTC. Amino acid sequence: CASSFSTGTYEQYF.

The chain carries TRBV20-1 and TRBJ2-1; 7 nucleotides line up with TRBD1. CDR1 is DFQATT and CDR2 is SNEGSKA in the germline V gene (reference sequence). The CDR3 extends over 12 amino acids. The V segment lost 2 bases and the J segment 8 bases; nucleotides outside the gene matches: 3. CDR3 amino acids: CSARSDRDEQFF. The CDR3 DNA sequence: TGCAGTGCTAGAAGTGACAGGGATGAGCAGTTCTTC.

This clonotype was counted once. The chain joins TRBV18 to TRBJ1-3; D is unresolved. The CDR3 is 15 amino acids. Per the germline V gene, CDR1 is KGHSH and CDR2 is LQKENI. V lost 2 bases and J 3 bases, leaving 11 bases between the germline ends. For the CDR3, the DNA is TGTGCCAGCTCACCAGCCTTTACCCTTGGAAACACCATATATTTT. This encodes CASSPAFTLGNTIYF.

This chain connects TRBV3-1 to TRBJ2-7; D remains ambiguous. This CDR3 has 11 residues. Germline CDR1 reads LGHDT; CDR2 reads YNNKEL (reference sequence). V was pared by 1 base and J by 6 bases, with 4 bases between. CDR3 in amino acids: CASSQAAEQYF. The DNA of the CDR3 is TGTGCCAGCAGCCAAGCGGCCGAGCAGTACTTC.

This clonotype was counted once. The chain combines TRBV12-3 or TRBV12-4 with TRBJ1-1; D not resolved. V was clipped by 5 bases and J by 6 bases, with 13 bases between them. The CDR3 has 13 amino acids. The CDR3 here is CASSLRTGPEAFF. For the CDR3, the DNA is TGTGCCAGCAGTCTCCGGACCGGGCCTGAAGCTTTCTTT.

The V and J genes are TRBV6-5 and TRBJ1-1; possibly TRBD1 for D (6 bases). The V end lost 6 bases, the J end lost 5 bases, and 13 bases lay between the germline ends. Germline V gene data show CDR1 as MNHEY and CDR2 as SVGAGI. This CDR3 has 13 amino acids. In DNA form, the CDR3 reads TGTGCCAGCAGGAGGACAGAAACGACTGAAGCTTTCTTT. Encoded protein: CASRRTETTEAFF.

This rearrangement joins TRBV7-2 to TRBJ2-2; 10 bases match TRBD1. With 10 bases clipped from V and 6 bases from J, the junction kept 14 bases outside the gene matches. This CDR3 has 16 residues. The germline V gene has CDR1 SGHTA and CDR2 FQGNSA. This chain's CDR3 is CATPGQGSFLAGELFF. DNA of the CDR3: TGTGCCACCCCGGGACAGGGGTCTTTTTTGGCCGGGGAGCTGTTTTTT.

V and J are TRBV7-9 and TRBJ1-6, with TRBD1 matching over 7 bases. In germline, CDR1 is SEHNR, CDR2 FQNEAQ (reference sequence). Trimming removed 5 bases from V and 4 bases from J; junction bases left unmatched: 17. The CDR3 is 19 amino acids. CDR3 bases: TGTGCCAGCAGCACGCGCAACCCCAAGGGGGCTCCTTATAATTCACCCCTCCACTTT. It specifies CASSTRNPKGAPYNSPLHF.

Here the CDR3 reads CAGETGAASNYGYTF. In DNA, the CDR3 is TGTGCCGGGGAGACAGGGGCGGCCTCTAACTATGGCTACACCTTC. V gene TRBV7-2 combines with J gene TRBJ1-2; 8 bases map to TRBD1. The CDR3 is 15 residues long. Trimming took 11 bases from V and 0 from J; bases not matched to a gene: 11. Germline V lookup: CDR1 SGHTA, CDR2 FQGNSA. The full variable domain, rest sourced from reference TRBV7-2 and TRBJ1-2, is GAGVSQSPSNKVTEKGKDVELRCDPISGHTALYWYRQSLGQGLEFLIYFQGNSAPDKSGLPSDRFSAERTGGSVSTLTIQRTQQEDSAVYLCAGETGAASNYGYTFGSGTRLTVV.

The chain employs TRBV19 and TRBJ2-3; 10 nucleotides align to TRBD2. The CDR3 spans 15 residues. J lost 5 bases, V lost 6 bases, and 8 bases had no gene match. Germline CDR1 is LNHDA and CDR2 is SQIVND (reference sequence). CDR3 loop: CASRHGGLARDTQYF. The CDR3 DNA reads TGTGCCAGTAGGCATGGGGGACTAGCGAGAGATACGCAGTATTTT.

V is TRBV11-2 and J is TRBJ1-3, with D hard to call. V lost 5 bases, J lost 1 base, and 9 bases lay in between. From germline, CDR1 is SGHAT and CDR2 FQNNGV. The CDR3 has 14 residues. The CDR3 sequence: CASSLMGSGNTIYF. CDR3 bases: TGTGCCAGCAGCCTCATGGGTTCTGGAAACACCATATATTTT.

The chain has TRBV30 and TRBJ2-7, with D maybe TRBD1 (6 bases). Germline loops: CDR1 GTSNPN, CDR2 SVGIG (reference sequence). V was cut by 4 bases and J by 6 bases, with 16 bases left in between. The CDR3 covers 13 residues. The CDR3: CAWTKGQFLEQYF. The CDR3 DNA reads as TGTGCCTGGACGAAAGGACAGTTCCTCGAGCAGTACTTC.

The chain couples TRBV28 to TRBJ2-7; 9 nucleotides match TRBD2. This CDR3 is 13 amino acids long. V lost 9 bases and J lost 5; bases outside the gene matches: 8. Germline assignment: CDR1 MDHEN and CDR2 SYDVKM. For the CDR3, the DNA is TGTGCCAGTCGGGGCGGGGGGGTACACGAGCAGTACTTC. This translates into CASRGGGVHEQYF.

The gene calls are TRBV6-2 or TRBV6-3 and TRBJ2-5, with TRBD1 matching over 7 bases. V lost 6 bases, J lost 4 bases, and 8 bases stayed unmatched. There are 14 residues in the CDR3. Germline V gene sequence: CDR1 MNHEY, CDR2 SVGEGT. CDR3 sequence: CASRERTGGETQYF. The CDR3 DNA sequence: TGTGCCAGCAGAGAGAGGACAGGCGGAGAGACCCAGTACTTC.

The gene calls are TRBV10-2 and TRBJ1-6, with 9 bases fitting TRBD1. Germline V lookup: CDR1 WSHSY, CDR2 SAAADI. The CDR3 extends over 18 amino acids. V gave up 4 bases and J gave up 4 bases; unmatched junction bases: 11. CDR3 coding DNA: TGCGCCAGCAGTGCTCAAAGTGGGACAGGGTTGTATAATTCACCCCTCCACTTT. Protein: CASSAQSGTGLYNSPLHF.

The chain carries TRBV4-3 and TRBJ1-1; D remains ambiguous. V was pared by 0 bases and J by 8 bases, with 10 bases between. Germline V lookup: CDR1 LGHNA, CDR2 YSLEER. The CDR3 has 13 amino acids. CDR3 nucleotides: TGCGCCAGCAGCCAAGACGGCGGTCGGGAAGCTTTCTTT. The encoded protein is CASSQDGGREAFF.

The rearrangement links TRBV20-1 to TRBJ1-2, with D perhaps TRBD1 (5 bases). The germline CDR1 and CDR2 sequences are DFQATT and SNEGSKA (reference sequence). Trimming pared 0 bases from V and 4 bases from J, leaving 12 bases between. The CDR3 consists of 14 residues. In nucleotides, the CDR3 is TGCAGTGCTAGAGAGGGGGTGAGGAGCTATGGCTACACCTTC. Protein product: CSAREGVRSYGYTF.

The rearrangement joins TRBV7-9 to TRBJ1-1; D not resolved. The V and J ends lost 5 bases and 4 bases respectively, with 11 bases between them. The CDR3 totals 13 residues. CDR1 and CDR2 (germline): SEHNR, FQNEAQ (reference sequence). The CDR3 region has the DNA TGTGCCAGCAGCGCCCAGGAGGGCACTGAAGCTTTCTTT. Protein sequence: CASSAQEGTEAFF.

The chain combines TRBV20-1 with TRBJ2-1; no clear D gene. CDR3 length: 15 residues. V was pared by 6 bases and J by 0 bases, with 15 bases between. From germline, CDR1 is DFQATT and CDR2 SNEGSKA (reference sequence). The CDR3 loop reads CSALEPDGSYNEQFF. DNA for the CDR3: TGCAGTGCACTCGAGCCAGACGGCTCCTACAATGAGCAGTTCTTC.

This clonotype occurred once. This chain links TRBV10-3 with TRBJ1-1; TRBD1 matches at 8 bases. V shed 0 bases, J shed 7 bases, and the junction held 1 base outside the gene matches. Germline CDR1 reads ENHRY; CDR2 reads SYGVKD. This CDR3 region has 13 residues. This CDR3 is CAISESTGVEAFF. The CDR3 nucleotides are TGTGCCATCAGTGAGTCGACAGGGGTTGAAGCTTTCTTT.

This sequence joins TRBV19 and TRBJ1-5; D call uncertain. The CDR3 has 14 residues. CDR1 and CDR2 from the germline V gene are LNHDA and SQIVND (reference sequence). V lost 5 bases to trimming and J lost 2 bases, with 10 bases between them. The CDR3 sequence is CASSPSWGNQPQHF. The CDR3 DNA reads TGTGCCAGTAGTCCCTCGTGGGGCAATCAGCCCCAGCATTTT.